This record concerns one TCR beta chain sequence. The specificity of this receptor is unknown. Base qualities are missing; no much larger clone stands one base away. A second Seattle source provided samples from volunteer blood donors who had recovered from COVID-19. Whole blood was collected in K2EDTA tubes by collaborating institutions according to the institutions' own protocols. For TCRbeta analysis, collaborators shipped samples as frozen whole blood, isolated PBMCs, or DNA extracted from either of those sample types. This sample stems from a study of blood T cell repertoires in COVID-19 (dated by TCRdb to about 2020). Looking at the study overall: Collaborator samples came from the United States, Italy and Spain and covered acute and convalescent phases of COVID-19. HLA class I and class II types, where available, came from metadata supplied by the sample provider rather than from assay-based typing. Subjects who had been exposed to COVID-19, were actively infected with it, or had recovered from it provided the deeply sampled blood TCRbeta repertoires that made up the dataset. The repertoires were made available in a free public database intended to serve as a resource for research on the immune response to SARS-CoV-2. The material from the prospective study consisted of cDNA or gDNA derived from T cells, B-cell-depleted T cells, or PBMCs. Sample metadata almost always included a de-identified subject ID, COVID-19 status, age in years and sex. The samples were drawn from two sources: the first 160 participants of the ongoing ImmuneRACE study, and fewer than 1,500 subjects contributed by 6 global collaborators. Results and caveats for the whole study, not just this receptor: How much clinical and demographic metadata was included differed by source and by participant, and the metadata was provided uncurated.

The CDR3 contains 16 residues, cysteine and phenylalanine counted. Only CDR3 DNA remains: 48 bases, in frame from the first base. Trimming at the junction amounts to 1 base on V and 8 bases on J, and the germline ends lie 20 bases apart. CDR1 and CDR2 (SEHNR, FQNEAQ) derive from the germline V gene (reference sequence). TCRbeta CDR3 regions were amplified from genomic DNA by means of the immunoSEQ Assay, a bias-controlled multiplex PCR. Per the source publication's procedure: The number of nucleated cells in each sample was estimated by amplification of reference gene primers within the assay. Sequence reads were collapsed and filtered to measure the absolute abundance of every unique TCRbeta CDR3 rearrangement. For each sample, productive Simpson clonality was calculated as the square root of Simpson's diversity index over productive rearrangements. The immuneACCESS repertoire file appears here via TCRdb, limited to in-frame rearrangements. These files lack a portion of the clones; in checked studies, under half of the deficit traces to unresolved V genes, and the cause of the others is not known. D and trimming were read from the DNA, whereas the V and J calls and clone size are those reported in that table. For this sample the table gives some 240,000 clones, of which approximately 80% were detected only once. In total, the top ten clones hold 1.2% to 1.5% of the sample.

Rearrangement joined TRBV7-9 to TRBJ1-2; the D gene is possibly TRBD1, with 6 bases matching. The receptor was derived from a woman aged 40 to 49 who had recovered from COVID-19. The sample consisted of peripheral blood. This receptor carries the CDR3 CASSLVGGRTSGGYTF. In nucleotides, the sequence is TGTGCCAGCAGCTTAGTAGGGGGACGGACCTCTGGAGGCTACACCTTC.